Shown below are 5 T cell receptor beta chains from a single sample sequenced in a study of cytomegalovirus exposure and HLA in healthy donors. Both 60 Vbeta primers and 13 Jbeta primers went into the PCR. Using immunoSEQ multiplex PCR, the repertoire was profiled, and TCRdb retains in-frame clones only, with some absent. The sample contains around 170,000 clones, roughly 82% of which appear only once. The sequenced material came from PBMCs. These receptors all stem from a man aged 35-49 years in good health and CMV-seronegative.

J is TRBJ1-2 and V is TRBV28, with TRBD1 matching 7 bases. The J segment lost 4 bases and the V segment lost 4 bases, leaving 0 bases of the junction unmatched. Germline CDR1 is MDHEN and CDR2 is SYDVKM. The CDR3 length is 12 residues. The CDR3 spells CASSSGGYGYTF. Written as DNA, the CDR3 is TGTGCCAGCAGTTCAGGGGGCTATGGCTACACCTTC.

The chain uses TRBV5-4 and TRBJ2-2; D may be TRBD2 (6 bases). The CDR3 runs 15 residues. The V gene's germline CDR1 is SGHNT and CDR2 YYREEE (reference sequence). V dropped 5 bases and J dropped 3 bases, with 14 bases sitting between them. CDR3 coding DNA: TGTGCCAGCAGGCGGGACTCTAGGGACACCGGGGAGCTGTTTTTT. It encodes CASRRDSRDTGELFF.

The chain carries TRBV10-3 and TRBJ2-5; D remains unclear. Germline lookup yields CDR1 ENHRY and CDR2 SYGVKD. With 4 bases removed from V and 3 bases from J, the gap between germline ends came to 12 bases. The CDR3 has 14 residues. CDR3 sequence (DNA): TGTGCCATCAGTGTGGGTCCTACTAAAGAGACCCAGTACTTC. Translating it yields CAISVGPTKETQYF.

The V and J genes are TRBV2 and TRBJ2-1, with 7 bases that match TRBD2. V trimming: 8 bases; J trimming: 9 bases; junction bases outside the gene matches: 7. Germline V gene data show CDR1 as SNHLY and CDR2 as FYNNEI. The CDR3 has 12 residues. This CDR3 is CASSGGGGEQFF. The DNA for the CDR3 is TGTGCCAGCTCGGGGGGAGGCGGTGAGCAGTTCTTC.

This chain uses TRBV18 with TRBJ1-1; D uncertain. Trimming took 5 bases from V and 1 from J, leaving 14 bases between them. Germline V gene lookup returns CDR1 KGHSH and CDR2 LQKENI. This CDR3 spans 15 amino acids. In nucleotides, the CDR3 is TGTGCCAGCTCAAGTACTGCCCAAACGAACACTGAAGCTTTCTTT. The encoded protein is CASSSTAQTNTEAFF.